This T cell receptor (beta chain) came from a study of human T cells and chemical hapten exposure. In the study overall: Investigators sensitized approximately 2 cm by approximately 2 cm of upper inner arm skin with 2% DPC.

What the library attached to individual cDNA molecules were unique molecular identifiers. In TCRdb, the RACE reads were re-called with MiXCR into one record per CDR3 protein. The sample records about 85,000 distinct CDR3 sequences, 8.5% to 9% being singletons. V shed 0 bases and J shed 1 base, with 8 bases lying between them. Germline CDR1 GTSNPN, CDR2 SVGIG (reference sequence). There are 14 residues in the CDR3. This clonotype was observed many times. Time point here: pre-sensitization, week 0. Treatment in this sample: therapeutic diphenylcyclopropenone sensitization with weekly scalp DPC. Blood collection happened ahead of applying each patch test.

The starting material was whole blood, obtained in connection with sensitization to the hapten diphenylcyclopropenone (DPC). The clonotype originates from a man aged 35 to 55 with alopecia areata. Some clones in this sample may be carry-over from other donors' samples. The rearrangement joins TRBV30 to TRBJ2-3; D gene ambiguous. CDR3 protein: CAWSVSLGTDTQYF. In DNA form, the CDR3 reads TGTGCCTGGAGTGTGTCCCTGGGCACAGATACGCAGTATTTT.